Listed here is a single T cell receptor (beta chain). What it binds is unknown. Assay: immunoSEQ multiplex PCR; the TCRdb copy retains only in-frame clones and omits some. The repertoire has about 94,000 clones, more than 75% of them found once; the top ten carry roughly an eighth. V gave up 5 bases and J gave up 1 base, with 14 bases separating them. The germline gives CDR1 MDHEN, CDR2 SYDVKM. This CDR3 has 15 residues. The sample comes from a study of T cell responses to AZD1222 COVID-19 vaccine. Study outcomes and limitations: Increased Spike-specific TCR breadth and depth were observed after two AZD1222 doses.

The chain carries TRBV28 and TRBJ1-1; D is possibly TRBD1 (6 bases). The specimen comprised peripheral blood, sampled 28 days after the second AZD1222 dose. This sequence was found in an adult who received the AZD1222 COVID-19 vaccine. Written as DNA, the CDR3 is TGTGCCAGCAGTCTCCTGGGGGCCTCGAACACTGAAGCTTTCTTT. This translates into CASSLLGASNTEAFF.